The entry below describes one TCR beta chain. TCRdb's table, derived via immunoSEQ multiplex PCR, lists solely in-frame clones and lacks some. The sample yields approximately 41,000 clones, roughly 89% seen once. The record originates from a study of T cell changes during pregnancy in multiple sclerosis. Germline-derived CDR1 and CDR2 are MNHNY and SVGAGI (reference sequence). Trimming cost V 7 bases and J 5 bases; bases outside gene matches: 12. CDR3 size: 16 residues. The sample here was CD4+ T cells from peripheral blood mononuclear cells, taken in the first trimester of pregnancy. The clonotype comes from a female donor with multiple sclerosis, enrolled in a pregnancy study. The rearrangement uses TRBV6-6 and TRBJ2-1, with TRBD2 matching over 9 bases. CDR3 protein: CASNKGLAGDHNEQFF. DNA for the CDR3: TGTGCCAGCAACAAGGGGTTAGCGGGAGACCACAATGAGCAGTTCTTC.